The following is a TCR beta chain sequence with its context. Its antigen is as yet unknown. Profiled with immunoSEQ multiplex PCR; TCRdb holds only in-frame clones, not every one. Of tens of thousands of clones listed, 60% to 80% are singletons. Germline-derived CDR1 and CDR2 are SGHDT and YYEEEE. The CDR3 extends over 15 amino acids. J lost 5 bases, V lost 0 bases, and 6 bases had no gene match. Before any sequencing was done, the ViraFEST assay used viral peptide pools to expand antigen-specific CD4+ T cells. Subsequent to approximately 11 days of culture, CD4+ T cells were isolated. This sample was taken from a study of vaccination effects on CD4 cells after COVID-19. Whole-study results and caveats: In healthy vaccinees, only 1 of 255 vaccine-induced clones cross-reacted with common cold coronaviruses.

The rearrangement links TRBV5-6 to TRBJ1-2, with 8 bases fitting TRBD1. This sequence was found in a human donor who received a COVID-19 vaccine. The sequenced sample was CD4+ T cells from PBMCs cultured with HCoV-229E spike peptides, obtained before COVID-19 vaccination. DNA of the CDR3: TGTGCCAGCAGCTTGGATGGGACAGGAATTTATGGCTACACCTTC. This translates into CASSLDGTGIYGYTF.